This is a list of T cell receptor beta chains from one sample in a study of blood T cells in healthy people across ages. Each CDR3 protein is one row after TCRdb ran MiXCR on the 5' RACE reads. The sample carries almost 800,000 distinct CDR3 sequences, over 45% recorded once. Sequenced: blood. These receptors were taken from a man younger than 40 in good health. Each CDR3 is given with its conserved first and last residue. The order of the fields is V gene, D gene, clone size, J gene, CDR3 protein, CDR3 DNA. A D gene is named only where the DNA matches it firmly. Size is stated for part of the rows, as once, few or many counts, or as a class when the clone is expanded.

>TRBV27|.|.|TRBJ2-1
CASSLGQEIYNEQFF
TGTGCCAGCAGTTTGGGGCAGGAGATATACAATGAGCAGTTCTTC
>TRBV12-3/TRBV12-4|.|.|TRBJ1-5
CASREGRQNQPQHF
TGTGCCAGCAGAGAGGGACGGCAAAATCAGCCCCAGCATTTT
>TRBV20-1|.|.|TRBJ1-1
CSARSRGRLNTEAFF
TGCAGTGCTAGAAGCAGGGGTCGCTTGAACACTGAAGCTTTCTTT
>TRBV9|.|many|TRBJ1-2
CASSVEDNYGYTF
TGTGCCAGCAGCGTAGAGGACAACTATGGCTACACCTTC
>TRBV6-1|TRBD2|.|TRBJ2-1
CASSDGTSGDYNEQFF
TGTGCCAGCAGTGACGGGACTAGCGGTGACTACAATGAGCAGTTCTTC
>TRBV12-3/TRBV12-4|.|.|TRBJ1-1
CASTPWEGDTEAFF
TGTGCCAGCACCCCGTGGGAGGGGGACACTGAAGCTTTCTTT
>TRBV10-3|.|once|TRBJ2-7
CAIRVTGDPTYEQYF
TGTGCCATCAGGGTCACGGGAGACCCAACCTACGAGCAGTACTTC
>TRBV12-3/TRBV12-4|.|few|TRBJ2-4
CASSNRGGKNIQYF
TGTGCCAGCAGTAACAGGGGAGGCAAAAACATTCAGTACTTC
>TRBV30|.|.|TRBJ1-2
CASPSDLGYGYTF
TGTGCCTCTCCCAGTGACCTGGGCTATGGCTACACCTTC
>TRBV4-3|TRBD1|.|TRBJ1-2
CASSQDMGTGVGYTF
TGCGCCAGCAGCCAAGATATGGGGACAGGGGTTGGCTACACCTTC
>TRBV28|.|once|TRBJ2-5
CASSHYGEETQYF
TGTGCCAGCAGTCATTACGGCGAGGAGACCCAGTACTTC
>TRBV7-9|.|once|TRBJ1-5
CASSLVGENQPQHF
TGTGCCAGCAGCTTAGTTGGGGAGAATCAGCCCCAGCATTTT
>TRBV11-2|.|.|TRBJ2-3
CASSLGAATDTQYF
TGTGCCAGCAGCTTAGGGGCGGCAACAGATACGCAGTATTTT
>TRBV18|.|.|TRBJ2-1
CASSPLDNEQFF
TGTGCCAGCTCACCCCTCGACAATGAGCAGTTCTTC
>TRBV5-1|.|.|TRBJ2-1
CASSLGPEGEQFF
TGCGCCAGCAGCTTGGGACCCGAAGGTGAGCAGTTCTTC
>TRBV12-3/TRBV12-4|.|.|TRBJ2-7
CASRSPGTTYEQYF
TGTGCCAGCAGAAGCCCCGGGACAACCTACGAGCAGTACTTC
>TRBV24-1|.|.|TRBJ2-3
CATSGTLGMADTQYF
TGTGCCACCAGTGGGACTCTAGGTATGGCAGATACGCAGTATTTT
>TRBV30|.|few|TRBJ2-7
CACHRRSYEQYF
TGTGCCTGCCACAGACGGTCCTACGAGCAGTACTTC
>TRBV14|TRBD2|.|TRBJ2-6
CASSQVPAGEPEANVLTF
TGTGCCAGCAGCCAAGTTCCAGCGGGAGAACCTGAGGCCAACGTCCTGACTTTC
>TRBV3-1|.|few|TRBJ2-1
CASSWRMINEQFF
TGTGCCAGCAGCTGGCGGATGATAAATGAGCAGTTCTTC
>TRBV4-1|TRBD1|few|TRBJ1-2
CASSPSGTGPYGYTF
TGCGCCAGCAGCCCTTCCGGGACAGGGCCTTATGGCTACACCTTC
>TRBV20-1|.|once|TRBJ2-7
CSAAISPGGTTYEQYF
TGCAGTGCAGCTATCTCCCCTGGCGGGACCACGTACGAGCAGTACTTC
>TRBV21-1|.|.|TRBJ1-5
CASSNGRRSNQPQHF
TGTGCCAGCAGCAATGGCAGACGGTCCAATCAGCCCCAGCATTTT
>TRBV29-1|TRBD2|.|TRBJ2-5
CSVESGGRRQETQYF
TGCAGCGTTGAATCGGGCGGGAGGCGCCAAGAGACCCAGTACTTC
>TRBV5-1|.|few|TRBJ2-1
CASKTSGRYNEQFF
TGCGCCAGTAAAACGAGCGGACGGTACAATGAGCAGTTCTTC
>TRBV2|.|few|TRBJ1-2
CASTLAPGSGYGYTF
TGTGCCAGCACCCTAGCGCCAGGGTCCGGCTATGGCTACACCTTC
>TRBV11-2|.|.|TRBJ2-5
CASGHGWETQYF
TGTGCCAGCGGCCACGGTTGGGAGACCCAGTACTTC
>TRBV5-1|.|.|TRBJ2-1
CANSLVSGLTSYNEQFF
TGCGCCAACAGCTTGGTCTCCGGACTAACATCCTACAATGAGCAGTTCTTC
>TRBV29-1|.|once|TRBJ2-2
CSALQEVLFF
TGCAGCGCGTTACAGGAAGTGCTGTTTTTT
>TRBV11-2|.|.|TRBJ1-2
CASSLPLGLANYGYTF
TGTGCCAGCAGCTTACCCCTAGGCCTGGCTAACTATGGCTACACCTTC
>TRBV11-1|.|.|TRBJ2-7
CASSSSSGVYEQYF
TGTGCCAGCAGCTCCTCCTCGGGCGTCTACGAGCAGTACTTC
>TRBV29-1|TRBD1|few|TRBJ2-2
CSVVTGGKEELFF
TGCAGCGTTGTGACAGGGGGTAAAGAGGAGCTGTTTTTT
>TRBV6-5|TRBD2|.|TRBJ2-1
CASTTLAGVYNEQFF
TGTGCCAGCACCACATTAGCGGGGGTCTACAATGAGCAGTTCTTC
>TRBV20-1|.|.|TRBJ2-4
CSARPRGSSVVAKNIQYF
TGCAGTGCTAGACCCCGGGGTTCTTCAGTGGTAGCCAAAAACATTCAGTACTTC
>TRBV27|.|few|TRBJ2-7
CASSFTGATYEQYF
TGTGCCAGCAGTTTTACAGGCGCGACCTACGAGCAGTACTTC
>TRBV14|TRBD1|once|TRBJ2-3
CASSHLDRVGTDTQYF
TGTGCCAGCAGCCACCTGGACAGGGTAGGGACAGATACGCAGTATTTT
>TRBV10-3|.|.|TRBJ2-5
CAILRGEEQYF
TGTGCCATTCTTAGAGGTGAGGAGCAGTACTTC
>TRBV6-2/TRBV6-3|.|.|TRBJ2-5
CASEGGLLEHEETQYF
TGTGCCAGCGAGGGGGGCCTACTAGAACACGAAGAGACCCAGTACTTC
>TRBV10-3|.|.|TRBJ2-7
CAISATATYEQYF
TGTGCCATCAGTGCCACGGCTACATACGAGCAGTACTTC
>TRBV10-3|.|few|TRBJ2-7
CAISEPTGRTYEQYF
TGTGCCATCAGTGAGCCGACAGGTCGAACCTACGAGCAGTACTTC
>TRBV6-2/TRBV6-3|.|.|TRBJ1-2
CASSPRQENYGYTF
TGTGCCAGCAGTCCCCGACAGGAAAACTATGGCTACACCTTC
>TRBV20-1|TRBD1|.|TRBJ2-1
CSADRAREQFF
TGCAGTGCTGACAGGGCTCGGGAGCAGTTCTTC
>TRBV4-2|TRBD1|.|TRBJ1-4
CASSQDGTGDEKLFF
TGTGCCAGCAGCCAAGACGGGACAGGTGATGAAAAACTGTTTTTT
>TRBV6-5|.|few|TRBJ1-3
CASSSHSRAFSGNTIYF
TGTGCCAGCAGTTCACATTCCAGGGCCTTCTCTGGAAACACCATATATTTT
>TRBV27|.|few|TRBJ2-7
CASTPTGTHEQYF
TGTGCCAGCACCCCGACGGGGACCCACGAGCAGTACTTC
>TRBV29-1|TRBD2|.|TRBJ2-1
CSVSGGVVPEQFF
TGCAGCGTTAGCGGGGGGGTTGTCCCTGAGCAGTTCTTC
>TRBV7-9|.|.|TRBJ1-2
CASRDSRKEYGYTF
TGTGCCAGCAGGGACAGCCGGAAAGAGTATGGCTACACCTTC
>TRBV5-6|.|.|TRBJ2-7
CASNLGTPYNEQYF
TGTGCCAGCAATCTGGGGACGCCATACAATGAGCAGTACTTC
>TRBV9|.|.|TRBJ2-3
CASSVEGGQSTDTQYF
TGTGCCAGCAGCGTAGAGGGAGGACAAAGTACAGATACGCAGTATTTT
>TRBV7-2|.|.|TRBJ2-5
CASSLNEGIRETQYF
TGTGCCAGCAGCCTAAATGAAGGGATTAGGGAGACCCAGTACTTC